This T cell receptor (beta chain) appears in the sequencing data of a study of T cells in Graves' hyperthyroidism and ophthalmopathy. Researchers took RNA transcripts and amplified the TCR beta CDR3 regions from them. HTBI primers were employed in a first-round RT-PCR of the TCR CDR3. In TCRdb, the multiplex PCR reads were re-called with MiXCR into one record per CDR3 protein. Here the sample spans about 180,000 distinct CDR3 sequences, approximately 15% being singletons. Germline CDR1 and CDR2: DFQATT and SNEGSKA (reference sequence). V lost 4 bases and J lost 7; bases outside the gene matches: 13. This CDR3 has 14 residues.

Sample: blood. V usage is TRBV20-1 and J usage is TRBJ2-7; 7 bases fit TRBD2. The sequence was obtained from a woman between 45 and 65 years old with Graves' hyperthyroidism. The CDR3 DNA sequence: TGCAGTGCTATCGCGGGAGTTGCGCGTCGTGAGCAGTACTTC. Encoded protein: CSAIAGVARREQYF.